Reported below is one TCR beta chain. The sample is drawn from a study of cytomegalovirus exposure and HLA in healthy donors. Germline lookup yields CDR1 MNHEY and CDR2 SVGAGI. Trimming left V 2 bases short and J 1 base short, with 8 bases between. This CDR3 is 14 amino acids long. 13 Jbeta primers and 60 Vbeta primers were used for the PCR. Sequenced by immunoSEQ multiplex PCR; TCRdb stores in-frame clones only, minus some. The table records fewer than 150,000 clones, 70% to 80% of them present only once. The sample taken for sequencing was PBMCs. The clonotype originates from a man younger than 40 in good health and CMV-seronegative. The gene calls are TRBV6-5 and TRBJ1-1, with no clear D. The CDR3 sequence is CASSYRDRNTEAFF. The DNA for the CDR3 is TGTGCCAGCAGTTACCGGGATAGGAACACTGAAGCTTTCTTT.